This T cell receptor (beta chain) was identified during a study of shared clonotypes between healthy human individuals. Whole-study findings and limits: Among the subsets, naive ones generally showed larger estimated richness than memory ones.

Several immunoSEQ 96-well plates shared each subset's DNA, each plate a replicate. Libraries were prepared by immunoSEQ multiplex PCR; TCRdb keeps only in-frame clonotypes and omits some of them. The sample consists of about 1.9 million clones, approximately 92% of them appearing once. Per the germline V gene, CDR1 is SNHLY and CDR2 is FYNNEI. V lost 2 bases and J 2 bases, leaving 8 bases between the germline ends. This CDR3 has 14 residues. Positive CCR7 selection of CD45RO-negative cells yielded the naive CD8 cells, and terminally differentiated effector memory CD45RA+ cells were excluded. Details on this clone: What it binds is not known.

The V call is TRBV2, the J call TRBJ2-3; D might be TRBD1 or TRBD2, each matching 6 bases. This TCR was recovered from a man younger than 30 in good health. Some clones in this sample may be carry-over from other donors' samples. What was sequenced was naive CD8+ T cells from PBMCs. This chain's CDR3 is CASSERGDTDTQYF. The CDR3 region has the DNA TGTGCCAGCAGTGAAAGGGGGGACACAGATACGCAGTATTTT.